The entry below gives a single T cell receptor beta chain sequence along with its context. This record belongs to a study of blood T cell repertoires in COVID-19. About the study: Collection of acute and convalescent COVID-19 samples took place in the United States, Italy and Spain. T cells, B-cell-depleted T cells, or PBMCs supplied cDNA or gDNA.

Original processing methods: Amplifying reference gene primers gave estimates of nucleated cell counts. The table came from immunoSEQ multiplex PCR; TCRdb's copy has only in-frame clones and leaves some out. That table is the source of V, J and clone size, and D and trimming were worked out from the DNA. In the table there are roughly 290,000 clones, 70% to 90% of which are singletons. With 2 bases clipped from V and 6 bases from J, the junction kept 13 bases outside the gene matches. This CDR3 region has 16 residues. Germline lookup yields CDR1 SGHDT and CDR2 YYEEEE. The receptor was isolated from a woman aged 50 to 60 who had recovered from COVID-19. The V and J genes are TRBV5-6 and TRBJ2-7; TRBD2 agrees at 8 bases. The specimen sequenced was peripheral blood. The CDR3 DNA is TGTGCCAGCAGCTTTGGTTTATCGGGAGGGTATGGCGAGCAGTACTTC. This codes for CASSFGLSGGYGEQYF.